This T cell receptor (beta chain) was retrieved from a study of preoperative IRX-2 immunotherapy in early breast cancer. V lost 1 base, J lost 1 base, and 7 bases lay in between. The CDR3 is 14 residues long. Germline V gives CDR1 LNHDA, CDR2 SQIVND (reference sequence). Sequenced by immunoSEQ multiplex PCR; TCRdb stores in-frame clones only, minus some. The table has about 11,000 clones, 75% to 90% seen once. Stated treatment: preoperative locoregional IRX-2 cytokine immunotherapy. Samples came from a phase Ib trial of preoperative locoregional IRX-2 cytokine immunotherapy. The material was lymph node tissue, obtained before IRX-2 immunotherapy. V gene TRBV19 combines with J gene TRBJ2-5; D perhaps matches TRBD2 (6 bases). The clonotype originates from a human donor with breast cancer. CDR3 sequence: CASSIGGGQETQYF. The CDR3 region has the DNA TGTGCCAGTAGTATAGGGGGAGGCCAAGAGACCCAGTACTTC.